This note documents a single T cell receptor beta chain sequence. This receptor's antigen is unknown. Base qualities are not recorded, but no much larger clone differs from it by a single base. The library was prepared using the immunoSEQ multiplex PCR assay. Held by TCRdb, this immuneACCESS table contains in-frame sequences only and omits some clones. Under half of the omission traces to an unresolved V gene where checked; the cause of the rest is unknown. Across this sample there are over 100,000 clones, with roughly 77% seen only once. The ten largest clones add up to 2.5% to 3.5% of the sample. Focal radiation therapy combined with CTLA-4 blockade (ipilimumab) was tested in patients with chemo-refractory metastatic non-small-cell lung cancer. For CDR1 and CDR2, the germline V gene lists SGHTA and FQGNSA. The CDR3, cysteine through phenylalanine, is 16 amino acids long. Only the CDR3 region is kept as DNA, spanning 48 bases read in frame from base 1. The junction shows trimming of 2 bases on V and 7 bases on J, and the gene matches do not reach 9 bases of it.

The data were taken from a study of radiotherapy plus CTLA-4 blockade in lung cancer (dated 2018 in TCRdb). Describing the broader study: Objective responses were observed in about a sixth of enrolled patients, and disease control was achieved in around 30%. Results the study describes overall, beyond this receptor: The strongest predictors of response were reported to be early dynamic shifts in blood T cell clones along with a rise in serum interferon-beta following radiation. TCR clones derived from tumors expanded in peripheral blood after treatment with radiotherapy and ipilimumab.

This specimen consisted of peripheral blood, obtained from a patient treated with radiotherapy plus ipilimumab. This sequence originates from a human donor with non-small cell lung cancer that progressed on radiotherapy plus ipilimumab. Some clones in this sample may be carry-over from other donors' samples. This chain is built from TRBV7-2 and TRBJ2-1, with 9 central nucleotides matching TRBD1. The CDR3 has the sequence CASSLTRDRALNEQFF. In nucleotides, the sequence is TGTGCCAGCAGCTTAACCCGGGACAGGGCGTTAAATGAGCAGTTCTTC.